This entry features one TCR beta chain sequence. The data belong to a study of blood T cell repertoires in COVID-19. The CDR3 consists of 15 residues. CDR1 is MNHEY, CDR2 SVGAGI, per germline. Trimming removed 11 bases from V and 6 bases from J; junction bases left unmatched: 13. Some clones are missing from TCRdb's copy, which holds only in-frame ones; the method was immunoSEQ multiplex PCR. The table has more than 200,000 clones, 81% seen once. Sequencing was done on a sample of peripheral blood. The genes are TRBV6-5 and TRBJ2-1; 10 bases line up with TRBD2. The receptor's source is an elderly woman with acute or convalescent COVID-19. CDR3 loop: CAGAEWSGRANEQFF. The CDR3 nucleotides are TGTGCCGGGGCGGAGTGGAGCGGGAGGGCCAATGAGCAGTTCTTC.